Each of the 22 T cell receptor beta chains below was sequenced from the same sample in a study of T cell responses to AZD1222 COVID-19 vaccine. Clones were sequenced by immunoSEQ multiplex PCR, and TCRdb holds only the in-frame ones, with some missing. The sample includes about 120,000 clones, about 89% of them seen just once. Material: peripheral blood, obtained 28 days after the second AZD1222 dose. These receptors were collected from an adult who received the AZD1222 COVID-19 vaccine.

This clone has a handful of counts. This rearrangement joins TRBV12-5 to TRBJ2-7; 7 bases align to TRBD1. Germline V gene data show CDR1 as LGHNT and CDR2 as FRNRAP. CDR3 size: 13 residues. The J segment lost 3 bases and the V segment lost 5 bases, leaving 4 bases of the junction unmatched. In nucleotides, the CDR3 is TGTGCTAGTGGTCCACCAGGGGGCTACGAGCAGTACTTC. Translation gives CASGPPGGYEQYF.

The chain uses TRBV4-1 and TRBJ2-5; 10 bases match TRBD2. CDR1 is MGHRA, CDR2 YSYEKL, per germline. The CDR3 consists of 16 residues. V gave up 4 bases and J gave up 1 base; unmatched junction bases: 6. The CDR3 protein is CASSLASGSTQETQYF. Here the CDR3 DNA reads TGCGCCAGCAGCCTAGCTAGCGGGAGTACCCAAGAGACCCAGTACTTC.

The rearrangement joins TRBV7-9 to TRBJ1-1, with D possibly being TRBD1 (5 bases). V lost 0 bases and J lost 6, with 17 bases in between. The CDR3 covers 16 residues. CDR1 is SEHNR and CDR2 is FQNEAQ in the germline V gene (reference sequence). This CDR3 is CASSLARTGGWAEAFF. The CDR3 region has the DNA TGTGCCAGCAGCTTAGCCCGTACAGGAGGGTGGGCTGAAGCTTTCTTT.

This clone is a singleton in its sample. V gene TRBV5-4 combines with J gene TRBJ2-7, with 12 bases aligning to TRBD1. V dropped 2 bases and J dropped 7; count of bases not matched to a gene: 10. CDR1 and CDR2 (germline): SGHNT, YYREEE (reference sequence). The CDR3 is 16 amino acids. The CDR3 DNA follows: TGTGCCAGCAGCTTTCTCATGGGACAGGGGGCGGGTGAGCAGTACTTC. It translates to CASSFLMGQGAGEQYF.

V usage is TRBV9 and J usage is TRBJ1-1; maybe TRBD1 (5 bases). This CDR3 comprises 14 residues. The V end lost 0 bases, the J end lost 7 bases, and 13 bases lay between the germline ends. Looked up from germline, CDR1 is SGDLS and CDR2 is YYNGEE. For the CDR3, the DNA is TGTGCCAGCAGCGTAGCTGGGGGGGACGGTGAAGCTTTCTTT. Translating it yields CASSVAGGDGEAFF.

This clone has a single count. CDR3 DNA sequence: TGTGCCAGCAGTTACTGGGCTAGCGGGAGCACAGATACGCAGTATTTT. Its protein is CASSYWASGSTDTQYF. This chain connects TRBV6-5 to TRBJ2-3, with 8 bases matching TRBD2. Germline V gene lookup returns CDR1 MNHEY and CDR2 SVGAGI. The CDR3 is 16 amino acids. The J segment lost 0 bases and the V segment lost 1 base, leaving 3 bases of the junction unmatched.

The chain links TRBV30 to TRBJ2-7; tentative D call: TRBD2 (5 bases). CDR3 length: 16 amino acids. Germline assignment: CDR1 GTSNPN and CDR2 SVGIG (reference sequence). The V end lost 0 bases, the J end lost 3 bases, and 18 bases lay between the germline ends. In nucleotides, the CDR3 is TGTGCCTGGAGTGTATCCCGCCCGGGAACCTACTACGAGCAGTACTTC. This codes for CAWSVSRPGTYYEQYF.

In its sample, this clone was seen once. CDR3: CASTAEGYGYTF. Here the CDR3 DNA reads TGTGCCTCTACGGCGGAGGGCTATGGCTACACCTTC. The genes are TRBV28 and TRBJ1-2; no definite D call. Trimming removed 11 bases at V and 4 bases at J, with 14 bases between. Germline lookup yields CDR1 MDHEN and CDR2 SYDVKM. The CDR3 spans 12 residues.

The rearrangement joins TRBV29-1 to TRBJ1-2; no firm D call. This CDR3 region has 12 residues. V was trimmed by 7 bases and J by 5 bases, leaving 14 bases between them. Germline CDR1 SQVTM, CDR2 ANQGSEA. The CDR3 bases are TGCAGCGCCCCCTCCCCGACGTATGGCTACACCTTC. Amino acids: CSAPSPTYGYTF.

V gene TRBV7-8 combines with J gene TRBJ2-3; D call uncertain. The germline V gene encodes CDR1 SGHVS and CDR2 FQNEAQ. Trimming took 2 bases from V and 0 from J, leaving 12 bases between them. The CDR3 covers 16 residues. The DNA of the CDR3 is TGTGCCAGCAGCTTATTACTGGGCGGTAGCACAGATACGCAGTATTTT. Translation gives CASSLLLGGSTDTQYF. The full variable domain, rest sourced from reference TRBV7-8 and TRBJ2-3, is GAGVSQSPRYKVAKRGQDVALRCDPISGHVSLFWYQQALGQGPEFLTYFQNEAQLDKSGLPSDRFFAERPEGSVSTLKIQRTQQEDSAVYLCASSLLLGGSTDTQYFGPGTRLTVL.

The chain uses TRBV13 and TRBJ1-5, with 8 bases lining up with TRBD1. Germline V gives CDR1 PRHDT, CDR2 FYEKMQ (reference sequence). The V segment lost 2 bases and the J segment 7 bases; nucleotides outside the gene matches: 10. The CDR3 extends over 16 amino acids. The CDR3 bases are TGTGCCAGCAGCTTATGGGGAGCAGGGGGCGACCAGCCCCAGCATTTT. Translation gives CASSLWGAGGDQPQHF.

The chain is built from TRBV5-1 and TRBJ2-7; D might be TRBD2 (6 bases). Germline V CDR1 and CDR2: SGHRS, YFSETQ. This CDR3 is 13 amino acids long. The V gene lost 2 bases and the J gene lost 7 bases, with 13 bases spanning the gap. The CDR3 reads CASSFSDRGEQYF. The CDR3 DNA follows: TGCGCCAGCAGCTTCTCCGACCGGGGGGAGCAGTACTTC. Filled out from reference TRBV5-1 and TRBJ2-7, the complete variable domain reads KAGVTQTPRYLIKTRGQQVTLSCSPISGHRSVSWYQQTPGQGLQFLFEYFSETQRNKGNFPGRFSGRQFSNSRSEMNVSTLELGDSALYLCASSFSDRGEQYFGPGTRLTVT.

The chain links TRBV19 to TRBJ1-1; possible D gene TRBD1, 5 bases. The CDR3 runs to 12 residues. CDR1 and CDR2 from the germline V gene are LNHDA and SQIVND (reference sequence). Between the trimmed V and J ends, which lost 10 bases and 12 bases, there was a span of 21 bases. This CDR3 is CATRGSFFESFF. CDR3 nucleotides: TGTGCCACTCGGGGCTCCTTCTTTGAGTCTTTCTTT.

The genes are TRBV13 and TRBJ2-7; tentative D call: TRBD1 (5 bases). The V end lost 0 bases, the J end lost 5 bases, and 11 bases lay between the germline ends. CDR3 length: 14 residues. Germline-derived CDR1 and CDR2 are PRHDT and FYEKMQ (reference sequence). The CDR3 spells CASSLGYIRDEQYF. The CDR3 nucleotides read TGTGCCAGCAGCTTAGGATATATCAGGGACGAGCAGTACTTC. The full variable domain, rest sourced from reference TRBV13 and TRBJ2-7, is AAGVIQSPRHLIKEKRETATLKCYPIPRHDTVYWYQQGPGQDPQFLISFYEKMQSDKGSIPDRFSAQQFSDYHSELNMSSLELGDSALYFCASSLGYIRDEQYFGPGTRLTVT.

The chain couples TRBV7-8 to TRBJ2-7, with 7 positions matching TRBD2. The CDR3 is 16 amino acids. Germline CDR1 and CDR2: SGHVS and FQNEAQ. V shed 5 bases and J 0 bases; nucleotides not matched to a gene: 10. As DNA, the CDR3 is TGTGCCAGCAGCGCCCCCGGTGGGGGGGGCTCCTACGAGCAGTACTTC. Amino acids: CASSAPGGGGSYEQYF.

The gene calls are TRBV27 and TRBJ2-5; D may be TRBD1 or TRBD2 (5 bases each). CDR3 length: 14 residues. Germline CDR1 reads MNHEY; CDR2 reads SMNVEV (reference sequence). Trimming took off 7 bases at V and 9 bases at J, with 21 bases between the two ends. The CDR3 here is CASTRDPTKGAQYF. The CDR3 nucleotides are TGTGCCAGCACCCGGGATCCTACCAAAGGGGCCCAGTACTTC.

The chain recombines TRBV19 with TRBJ1-2; perhaps TRBD1 as D (5 bases). The CDR3 totals 13 residues. Germline-derived CDR1 and CDR2 are LNHDA and SQIVND (reference sequence). Between the trimmed V and J ends, which lost 0 bases and 4 bases, there was a span of 6 bases. DNA for the CDR3: TGTGCCAGTAGTATAGAACAGGCCTATGGCTACACCTTC. It is translated as CASSIEQAYGYTF.

The J gene is TRBJ2-7, the V gene TRBV28; D perhaps matches TRBD2 (6 bases). Germline CDR1 is MDHEN and CDR2 is SYDVKM. Trimming stripped 5 bases from V and 0 bases from J, with 14 bases between. The CDR3 has 15 amino acids. The DNA for the CDR3 is TGTGCCAGCAGTCCCCGGGACTTGAGCTCCTACGAGCAGTACTTC. Its protein is CASSPRDLSSYEQYF.

The J gene is TRBJ2-5, the V gene TRBV2, with no clear D. The germline gives CDR1 SNHLY, CDR2 FYNNEI. Trimming stripped 4 bases from V and 4 bases from J, with 4 bases between. The CDR3 spans 11 residues. CDR3 coding DNA: TGTGCCAGCAGTGTTGGAGAGACCCAGTACTTC. This codes for CASSVGETQYF.

V usage is TRBV7-3 and J usage is TRBJ2-5; D is perhaps TRBD1 or TRBD2 (6 bases each). Between the trimmed V and J ends, which lost 6 bases and 4 bases, there was a span of 12 bases. The germline CDR1 and CDR2 sequences are SGHTA and FQGTGA. There are 13 residues in the CDR3. The CDR3 reads CASSLGGPETQYF. DNA for the CDR3: TGTGCCAGCAGTTTGGGGGGCCCAGAGACCCAGTACTTC. Using reference TRBV7-3 and TRBJ2-5 for the parts outside the CDR3, the full variable domain is GAGVSQTPSNKVTEKGKYVELRCDPISGHTALYWYRQSLGQGPEFLIYFQGTGAADDSGLPNDRFFAVRPEGSVSTLKIQRTERGDSAVYLCASSLGGPETQYFGPGTRLLVL.

The genes are TRBV4-3 and TRBJ1-2; D is undetermined. CDR3 length: 16 residues. V was trimmed by 0 bases and J by 4 bases, leaving 15 bases between them. CDR1 LGHNA and CDR2 YSLEER come from the germline V gene. CDR3 protein: CASSQDRAGAAYGYTF. CDR3 nucleotides: TGCGCCAGCAGCCAAGATAGGGCAGGAGCTGCCTATGGCTACACCTTC.

This rearrangement joins TRBV18 to TRBJ2-3; D is uncertain. Germline V lookup: CDR1 KGHSH, CDR2 LQKENI. Trimming took off 4 bases at V and 5 bases at J, with 7 bases between the two ends. There are 12 residues in the CDR3. For the CDR3, the DNA is TGTGCCAGCTCACTCCAAGGAGATACGCAGTATTTT. This translates into CASSLQGDTQYF.